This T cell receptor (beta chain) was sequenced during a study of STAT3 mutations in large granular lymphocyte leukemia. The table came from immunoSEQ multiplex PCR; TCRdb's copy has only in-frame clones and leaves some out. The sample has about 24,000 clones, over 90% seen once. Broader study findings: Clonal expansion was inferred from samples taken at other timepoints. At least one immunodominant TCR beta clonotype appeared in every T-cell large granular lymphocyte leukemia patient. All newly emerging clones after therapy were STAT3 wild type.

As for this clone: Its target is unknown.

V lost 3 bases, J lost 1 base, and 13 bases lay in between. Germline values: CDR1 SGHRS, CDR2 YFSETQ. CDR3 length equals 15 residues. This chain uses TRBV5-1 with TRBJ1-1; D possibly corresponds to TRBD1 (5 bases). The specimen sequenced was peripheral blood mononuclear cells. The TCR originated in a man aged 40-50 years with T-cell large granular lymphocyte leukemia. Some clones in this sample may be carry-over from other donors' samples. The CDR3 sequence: CASSSTGRGNTEAFF. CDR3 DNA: TGCGCCAGCAGCTCTACGGGAAGGGGGAACACTGAAGCTTTCTTT.